Shown below are 27 T cell receptor beta chains from a single sample sequenced in a study of blood T cells in healthy people across ages. Then a second PCR, running about 6 to 12 cycles, was carried out with a sample-barcoded 5' primer and a J-beta primer mix. TCRdb reprocessed the 5' RACE reads via MiXCR and lists one record per CDR3 protein. This sample has about 1.1 million distinct CDR3 sequences; 35% to 40% occur once, and the top ten carry over 10%. Sequences were obtained from blood. Source of these receptors: a man aged 18-30 years in good health.

The chain combines TRBV2 with TRBJ1-4, with D tentatively TRBD1 (5 bases). Germline V lookup: CDR1 SNHLY, CDR2 FYNNEI. CDR3 length: 14 residues. V gave up 4 bases and J gave up 6 bases, with 12 bases separating them. The CDR3 spells CASSGGVRDEKLFF. The CDR3 nucleotides are TGTGCCAGCAGTGGAGGAGTCAGGGATGAAAAACTGTTTTTT.

V is TRBV3-1 and J is TRBJ1-4; maybe TRBD1 (5 bases). CDR1 and CDR2 from the germline V gene are LGHDT and YNNKEL (reference sequence). Deletions cut 4 bases from V and 5 bases from J, with 23 bases between. The CDR3 extends over 18 amino acids. This chain's CDR3 is CASSPSHGGGTLNEKLFF. The CDR3 nucleotides read TGTGCCAGCAGCCCCAGCCACGGGGGGGGGACTTTAAATGAAAAACTGTTTTTT.

This clonotype has a handful of counts. The chain is built from TRBV7-9 and TRBJ2-7; D not resolved. V was pared by 4 bases and J by 3 bases, with 13 bases between. Germline V CDR1 and CDR2: SEHNR, FQNEAQ (reference sequence). This CDR3 has 14 residues. CDR3 nucleotides: TGTGCCAGCAGCTACCCCCTATTCAGCTACGAGCAGTACTTC. Protein sequence: CASSYPLFSYEQYF.

This clonotype was detected only a few times. An end of the junction differs from the germline gene, which may be a read error. This chain uses TRBV5-1 with TRBJ2-1; a weak D match, TRBD2 (6 bases). CDR3 length: 15 residues. Per germline, CDR1 SGHRS and CDR2 YFSETQ. CDR3 nucleotide sequence: TGCACCAGCAGCTTGCCGTCGGGGGCCTACAATGAGCAGTTCTTC. It encodes CTSSLPSGAYNEQFF. The full variable domain, its missing parts supplied by reference TRBV5-1 and TRBJ2-1, is KAGVTQTPRYLIKTRGQQVTLSCSPISGHRSVSWYQQTPGQGLQFLFEYFSETQRNKGNFPGRFSGRQFSNSRSEMNVSTLELGDSALYLCTSSLPSGAYNEQFFGPGTRLTVL.

The chain combines TRBV5-1 with TRBJ1-1, with D tentatively TRBD1 (5 bases). The CDR3 spans 15 residues. Germline V gives CDR1 SGHRS, CDR2 YFSETQ. The V gene lost 0 bases and the J gene lost 4 bases, with 13 bases spanning the gap. The CDR3: CASSLEILGVTEAFF. For the CDR3, the DNA is TGCGCCAGCAGCTTGGAGATCTTAGGGGTCACTGAAGCTTTCTTT.

Here the CDR3 reads CASSLVFGRDRTITDTQYF. As DNA, the CDR3 is TGTGCCAGCAGCTTAGTTTTTGGGCGGGACAGGACGATCACAGATACGCAGTATTTT. The genes are TRBV7-2 and TRBJ2-3; 8 bases match TRBD1. The ends lost 1 base at V and 2 bases at J; junction bases unmatched: 14. Germline loops: CDR1 SGHTA, CDR2 FQGNSA. The CDR3 is 19 residues long. Full variable domain (missing parts from reference TRBV7-2 and TRBJ2-3): GAGVSQSPSNKVTEKGKDVELRCDPISGHTALYWYRQSLGQGLEFLIYFQGNSAPDKSGLPSDRFSAERTGGSVSTLTIQRTQQEDSAVYLCASSLVFGRDRTITDTQYFGPGTRLTVL.

This clonotype was counted between two and nine times. As DNA, the CDR3 is TGCAGTGCTAGAGATGCCAGGGGGAATCAGCCCCAGCATTTT. As protein: CSARDARGNQPQHF. The rearrangement joins TRBV20-1 to TRBJ1-5, with TRBD1 matching over 7 bases. With 0 bases clipped from V and 4 bases from J, the junction kept 3 bases outside the gene matches. The CDR3 length is 14 residues. The V gene's germline CDR1 is DFQATT and CDR2 SNEGSKA (reference sequence).

V and J are TRBV20-1 and TRBJ2-7; either TRBD1 or TRBD2 may fit D (5 bases each). V lost 7 bases to trimming and J lost 2 bases, with 15 bases between them. The V gene's germline CDR1 is DFQATT and CDR2 SNEGSKA (reference sequence). The CDR3 runs 13 residues. The DNA for the CDR3 is TGCAGTGGGACGAGGGACGGAACCTACGAGCAGTACTTC. It is translated as CSGTRDGTYEQYF.

There are a few counts of this clonotype. The chain uses TRBV9 and TRBJ2-5; 7 bases match TRBD2. The V gene's germline CDR1 is SGDLS and CDR2 YYNGEE. The V gene end was trimmed by 4 bases and the J gene end by 2 bases; junction bases not matched to a gene: 5. This CDR3 contains 14 residues. CDR3 sequence reads: CASSSTSVQETQYF. Here the CDR3 DNA reads TGTGCCAGCAGCTCAACTAGCGTGCAAGAGACCCAGTACTTC.

The V and J genes are TRBV6-2 or TRBV6-3 and TRBJ2-2; 8 nucleotides agree with TRBD2. Germline assignment: CDR1 MNHEY and CDR2 SVGEGT. The J segment lost 10 bases and the V segment lost 5 bases, leaving 15 bases of the junction unmatched. This CDR3 has 16 residues. The CDR3 nucleotides are TGTGCCAGCAGTCGCCTCCAAACTAGCGGCGGACAGGAGCTGTTTTTT. Residues: CASSRLQTSGGQELFF.

J is TRBJ2-3 and V is TRBV4-1, with D hard to call. The germline gives CDR1 MGHRA, CDR2 YSYEKL. V shed 0 bases and J shed 1 base, with 8 bases lying between them. This CDR3 comprises 15 residues. The CDR3 DNA is TGCGCCAGCAGCCAAGAAGCCGTCGGCACAGATACGCAGTATTTT. Its translation is CASSQEAVGTDTQYF.

Comment on this clonotype: Since a much larger clone is just one base distant, this may be a read error. This chain connects TRBV29-1 to TRBJ2-1; D is possibly TRBD1 (6 bases). The germline V gene encodes CDR1 SQVTM and CDR2 ANQGSEA. This CDR3 is 13 amino acids long. CDR3 residues: CSVLQGLGNERFF. The CDR3 nucleotides read TGCAGCGTCCTACAGGGTTTAGGTAATGAGCGGTTCTTC.

A note on this clonotype: The junction differs from germline at one of its ends, possibly a read error. This CDR3 is CASSSTGGPSSEQYF. In DNA form, the CDR3 reads TGTGCCAGCAGCTCTACAGGGGGCCCTTCCTCCGAGCAGTACTTC. This chain uses TRBV5-5 with TRBJ2-7; TRBD1 aligns across 9 bases. The CDR3 loop spans 15 amino acids. Germline CDR1 and CDR2: SGHKS and YYEKEE (reference sequence). Supplemented by reference TRBV5-5 and TRBJ2-7, the full variable domain reads DAGVTQSPTHLIKTRGQQVTLRCSPISGHKSVSWYQQVLGQGPQFIFQYYEKEERGRGNFPDRFSARQFPNYSSELNVNALLLGDSALYLCASSSTGGPSSEQYFGPGTRLTVT.

A few counts support this clonotype. V is TRBV11-2 and J is TRBJ2-7; D is unresolved. With 3 bases removed from V and 1 base from J, the gap between germline ends came to 16 bases. The CDR3 totals 16 residues. Germline lookup yields CDR1 SGHAT and CDR2 FQNNGV. This CDR3 is CASSLVSRTESYEQYF. For the CDR3, the DNA is TGTGCCAGCAGCTTGGTATCCAGGACGGAATCCTACGAGCAGTACTTC.

This clonotype was seen repeatedly, ten times or more. This chain joins TRBV10-3 and TRBJ1-2, with 7 positions matching TRBD1. The CDR3 has 13 amino acids. CDR1 and CDR2 from the germline V gene are ENHRY and SYGVKD. Losses at the gene ends were 0 bases for V and 8 bases for J; bases not matched to a gene: 3. CDR3 nucleotide sequence: TGTGCCATCAGTGAGTCAAGGACAGGAGGCTACACCTTC. Its translation is CAISESRTGGYTF.

The chain is built from TRBV12-3 or TRBV12-4 and TRBJ2-3; 7 bases align to TRBD2. The length of the CDR3 is 15 residues. V was clipped by 7 bases and J by 6 bases; unmatched bases: 13. The CDR3 is CASNTRGVLGDTQYF. The CDR3 DNA is TGTGCCAGCAATACACGGGGGGTTCTCGGGGATACGCAGTATTTT.

The table lists this clonotype with many counts. V usage is TRBV14 and J usage is TRBJ1-6, with D unclear. The V gene's germline CDR1 is SGHDN and CDR2 FVKESK. The V end lost 1 base, the J end lost 10 bases, and 14 bases lay between the germline ends. The CDR3 consists of 15 residues. The CDR3 loop reads CASSQGAGGRSPLHF. CDR3 bases: TGTGCCAGCAGCCAAGGTGCAGGTGGTAGATCACCCCTCCACTTT. The complete variable domain, with remaining parts taken from reference TRBV14 and TRBJ1-6, reads EAGVTQFPSHSVIEKGQTVTLRCDPISGHDNLYWYRRVMGKEIKFLLHFVKESKQDESGMPNNRFLAERTGGTYSTLKVQPAELEDSGVYFCASSQGAGGRSPLHFGNGTRLTVT.

The J gene is TRBJ2-5, the V gene TRBV11-2; the match to TRBD1 covers 11 bases. CDR3 length: 16 residues. V trimming: 3 bases; J trimming: 11 bases; junction bases outside the gene matches: 14. Germline loops: CDR1 SGHAT, CDR2 FQNNGV. The CDR3 sequence: CASSFILGTGGTEQYF. CDR3 bases: TGTGCCAGCAGCTTCATATTAGGGACAGGGGGTACTGAGCAGTACTTC.

The chain is built from TRBV30 and TRBJ1-4; maybe TRBD1 (6 bases). Per the germline V gene, CDR1 is GTSNPN and CDR2 is SVGIG (reference sequence). Trimming shortened V by 1 base and J by 3 bases, and 6 bases separated the two germline ends. CDR3 length: 13 amino acids. CDR3 region: CAWSEGANEKLFF. The CDR3 DNA reads as TGTGCCTGGAGTGAGGGGGCTAATGAAAAACTGTTTTTT. Combining the CDR3 with reference TRBV30 and TRBJ1-4 gives the whole variable domain SQTIHQWPATLVQPVGSPLSLECTVEGTSNPNLYWYRQAAGRGLQLLFYSVGIGQISSEVPQNLSASRPQDRQFILSSKKLLLSDSGFYLCAWSEGANEKLFFGSGTQLSVL.

This chain connects TRBV12-3 or TRBV12-4 to TRBJ2-1; tentatively, D is TRBD2 (5 bases). The CDR3 is made up of 15 amino acids. V lost 4 bases and J 3 bases, leaving 13 bases between the germline ends. The CDR3 bases are TGTGCCAGCAGTTCCGAACGACGGGGCTACAATGAGCAGTTCTTC. This translates into CASSSERRGYNEQFF.

The chain uses TRBV27 and TRBJ2-1, with TRBD1 matching 9 bases. Germline V gives CDR1 MNHEY, CDR2 SMNVEV (reference sequence). V was pared by 6 bases and J by 1 base, with 4 bases of the junction left unmatched. The CDR3 has 15 amino acids. The CDR3 sequence is CASRQGARSYNEQFF. In nucleotides, the CDR3 is TGTGCCAGCAGACAGGGGGCTAGGTCCTACAATGAGCAGTTCTTC.

This chain links TRBV6-6 with TRBJ1-1; D gene uncertain. Germline CDR1 reads MNHNY; CDR2 reads SVGAGI (reference sequence). Trimming left V 4 bases short and J 8 bases short, with 14 bases between. CDR3 length equals 13 residues. Here the CDR3 reads CASSSTFFSEAFF. The CDR3 coding sequence is TGTGCCAGCAGTTCGACCTTCTTTTCGGAAGCTTTCTTT.

The J gene is TRBJ1-6, the V gene TRBV7-2; no reliable D call. CDR3 length: 15 residues. V was cut by 5 bases and J by 7 bases, with 15 bases left in between. Germline V gene data show CDR1 as SGHTA and CDR2 as FQGNSA. CDR3 nucleotide sequence: TGTGCCAGCAGCCGGACTGCTGACTTCAATTCACCCCTCCACTTT. It encodes CASSRTADFNSPLHF.

In this sample, this clonotype turned up a few times. The chain uses TRBV18 and TRBJ1-1, with 9 bases matching TRBD1. Germline values: CDR1 KGHSH, CDR2 LQKENI. The CDR3 is made up of 15 amino acids. Trimming cost V 5 bases and J 4 bases; bases outside gene matches: 8. Written as DNA, the CDR3 is TGTGCCAGCTCAAGAACGGGACAGGGAACCACTGAAGCTTTCTTT. Translation: CASSRTGQGTTEAFF.

The rearrangement joins TRBV5-1 to TRBJ2-3, with unresolved D. There are 16 residues in the CDR3. Per the germline V gene, CDR1 is SGHRS and CDR2 is YFSETQ. Trimming removed 4 bases from V and 4 bases from J, with 19 bases in between. The CDR3 loop reads CASSPCGQLVADTQYF. As DNA, the CDR3 is TGCGCCAGCAGCCCATGTGGCCAACTGGTAGCAGATACGCAGTATTTT.

This CDR3 reads CASSLDRSSHTEAFF. The CDR3 region has the DNA TGTGCCAGCAGCTTAGACAGGTCAAGTCACACTGAAGCTTTCTTT. The chain is built from TRBV7-8 and TRBJ1-1; D may be TRBD1 (5 bases). This CDR3 has 15 residues. V was cut by 1 base and J by 3 bases, with 12 bases left in between. Germline-derived CDR1 and CDR2 are SGHVS and FQNEAQ.

This rearrangement joins TRBV9 to TRBJ2-3; D is perhaps TRBD2 (6 bases). Trimming stripped 0 bases from V and 0 bases from J, with 14 bases between. CDR3 length: 17 residues. In germline, CDR1 is SGDLS, CDR2 YYNGEE. The chain's CDR3 is CASSVVGDWSSTDTQYF. The CDR3 DNA follows: TGTGCCAGCAGCGTAGTAGGGGACTGGTCTAGCACAGATACGCAGTATTTT.